The table lists the clone carrying this TCR beta chain with a few counts. TCRdb independently ran MiXCR on the 5' RACE reads; one entry per CDR3 protein. The table lists about 890,000 distinct CDR3 sequences, 10% to 15% of them singletons, with roughly 1.6% in the top ten. The data are from a study of identical twins. These records were also assigned to another study, of yellow fever vaccine responses in identical twins.

The specimen was PBMCs. The receptor comes from a woman aged 18-29 years in good health.

In DNA form, the CDR3 reads TGTGCCAGCAGTGAACAGGGTTACGAGCAGTACGTC. Translating it yields CASSEQGYEQYV. The chain joins TRBV25-1 to TRBJ2-7, with D perhaps TRBD1 (5 bases). V lost 2 bases and J lost 4, with 6 bases in between. CDR1 and CDR2 from the germline V gene are MGHDK and SYGVNS. This CDR3 has 12 residues.